One sample yielded the 27 T cell receptor beta chains listed below, sequenced in a study of blood T cells in healthy people across ages. Then a second PCR, running roughly 7 to 11 cycles, was carried out with a sample-barcoded 5' primer and a J-beta primer mix. Each CDR3 protein is one row after TCRdb ran MiXCR on the 5' RACE reads. Among about 590,000 distinct CDR3 sequences listed, roughly 30% were seen once. The source material was blood. Receptors originate from a woman at least 80 years old in good health.

This clonotype was counted between two and nine times. This sequence joins TRBV25-1 and TRBJ1-4, with D tentatively TRBD1 (5 bases). With 2 bases removed from V and 5 bases from J, the gap between germline ends came to 12 bases. The CDR3 runs 15 residues. CDR1 is MGHDK and CDR2 is SYGVNS in the germline V gene. Written as DNA, the CDR3 is TGTGCCAGCAGTGAAGACCCCCCAGGGAATGAAAAACTGTTTTTT. The encoded protein is CASSEDPPGNEKLFF.

This clonotype was picked up a small number of times. The chain employs TRBV19 and TRBJ1-5; 10 nucleotides align to TRBD1. CDR3 length: 15 residues. Per germline, CDR1 LNHDA and CDR2 SQIVND (reference sequence). The V segment lost 5 bases and the J segment 7 bases; nucleotides outside the gene matches: 8. CDR3 nucleotides: TGTGCCAGTAGTGCCCTGGACAGGGGGGACCAGCCCCAGCATTTT. It specifies CASSALDRGDQPQHF.

This clonotype was seen at least ten times. J is TRBJ1-2 and V is TRBV6-5; TRBD1 is a possible D gene (5 bases). This CDR3 is built from 13 residues. The germline V gene encodes CDR1 MNHEY and CDR2 SVGAGI. Trimming pared 6 bases from V and 4 bases from J, leaving 12 bases between. In nucleotides, the CDR3 is TGTGCCAGCAGCACGCGGGACGCCTATGGCTACACCTTC. This codes for CASSTRDAYGYTF.

This clonotype has only a few counts. This sequence may be a read error, since a much larger clone differs from it by one base. V gene TRBV7-3 combines with J gene TRBJ2-5, with D tentatively TRBD1 (6 bases). Trimming cost V 5 bases and J 11 bases, with 15 bases left between them. This CDR3 is 12 amino acids long. Germline CDR1 is SGHTA and CDR2 is FQGTGA. In DNA, the CDR3 is TGTGCCAGCAGCCAGGGGCAGAATGAGCAGTACTTC. Residues: CASSQGQNEQYF.

This clonotype has a count of ten or more. The chain has TRBV30 and TRBJ2-7, with TRBD1 matching over 7 bases. V lost 1 base, J lost 5 bases, and 8 bases stayed unmatched. Germline V gives CDR1 GTSNPN, CDR2 SVGIG (reference sequence). This CDR3 region has 14 residues. This CDR3 reads CAWSGEFTGDEQYF. Here the CDR3 DNA reads TGTGCCTGGAGTGGAGAATTTACAGGGGACGAGCAGTACTTC. Complete variable domain (other parts from reference TRBV30 and TRBJ2-7): SQTIHQWPATLVQPVGSPLSLECTVEGTSNPNLYWYRQAAGRGLQLLFYSVGIGQISSEVPQNLSASRPQDRQFILSSKKLLLSDSGFYLCAWSGEFTGDEQYFGPGTRLTVT.

This clonotype was detected only a few times. This may arise from a read error, as a much more abundant clone is one base away. This chain links TRBV7-2 with TRBJ2-7; tentatively, D is TRBD2 (6 bases). The CDR3 contains 15 residues. Trimming cost V 5 bases and J 10 bases, with 24 bases left between them. CDR1 is SGHTA, CDR2 FQGNSA, per germline. Here the CDR3 reads CASSPSVSGQEAQYF. The CDR3 coding sequence is TGTGCCAGCAGCCCTTCCGTTAGCGGACAAGAGGCCCAGTACTTC.

V gene TRBV12-3 or TRBV12-4 combines with J gene TRBJ2-1, with TRBD2 matching 15 bases. This CDR3 is 15 amino acids long. With 6 bases clipped from V and 8 bases from J, the junction kept 5 bases outside the gene matches. For the CDR3, the DNA is TGTGCCAGCAGGGGACTAGCGGGAGGCAAAGATGAGCAGTTCTTC. Translated, it gives CASRGLAGGKDEQFF.

This clonotype occurred a few times. This chain connects TRBV3-1 to TRBJ1-5; the D is unclear. Germline lookup yields CDR1 LGHDT and CDR2 YNNKEL (reference sequence). The CDR3 loop spans 15 amino acids. Trimming took off 1 base at V and 5 bases at J, with 12 bases between the two ends. CDR3 region: CASSQGAGRDQPQHF. In DNA form, the CDR3 reads TGTGCCAGCAGCCAAGGTGCGGGGAGGGATCAGCCCCAGCATTTT.

This clonotype showed up many times. CDR3 DNA: TGTGCCAGCAGCGATACAGGGATGGGTGGCGAGCAGTTCTTC. This translates into CASSDTGMGGEQFF. The chain carries TRBV7-3 and TRBJ2-1; D perhaps matches TRBD1 (6 bases). The germline V and J ends were trimmed by 5 bases and 10 bases, with 18 bases remaining between them. Per the germline V gene, CDR1 is SGHTA and CDR2 is FQGTGA. This CDR3 has 14 amino acids.

This clonotype was recorded at least ten times. The V gene is TRBV7-2, the J gene TRBJ2-7, with D possibly TRBD2 on 5 matching bases. This CDR3 comprises 15 residues. Germline V gene data show CDR1 as SGHTA and CDR2 as FQGNSA. V dropped 5 bases and J dropped 1 base, with 15 bases sitting between them. CDR3 sequence reads: CASSPRPRGSYEQYF. CDR3 nucleotide sequence: TGTGCCAGCAGCCCCCGCCCTCGGGGTTCCTACGAGCAGTACTTC.

This clonotype occurred many times. This sequence joins TRBV5-6 and TRBJ2-5, with unresolved D. Germline loops: CDR1 SGHDT, CDR2 YYEEEE. This CDR3 contains 15 residues. Trimming pared 0 bases from V and 4 bases from J, leaving 13 bases between. In DNA, the CDR3 is TGTGCCAGCAGCTTGGGGACCAATAGAGGAGAGACCCAGTACTTC. Translated: CASSLGTNRGETQYF.

At least ten counts were recorded for this clonotype. The chain carries TRBV28 and TRBJ1-2; D remains unclear. V was clipped by 1 base and J by 8 bases, with 11 bases between them. Germline CDR1 reads MDHEN; CDR2 reads SYDVKM. The CDR3 is made up of 13 amino acids. This CDR3 reads CASSLSQPVGYTF. Written as DNA, the CDR3 is TGTGCCAGCAGTTTATCACAGCCAGTGGGCTACACCTTC.

This clonotype was counted many times. This sequence joins TRBV3-1 and TRBJ2-7; 9 bases map to TRBD1. CDR1 and CDR2 (germline): LGHDT, YNNKEL (reference sequence). The CDR3 loop spans 14 amino acids. With 4 bases clipped from V and 6 bases from J, the junction kept 7 bases outside the gene matches. CDR3 residues: CASSPPGTGFEQYF. The DNA for the CDR3 is TGTGCCAGCAGCCCCCCCGGGACAGGGTTCGAGCAGTACTTC.

As concerns this clonotype: This clone may be a read error of a much larger clone one base away. This chain uses TRBV7-2 with TRBJ1-4; tentatively, D is TRBD1 (6 bases). CDR1 is SGHTA, CDR2 FQGNSA, per germline. V lost 5 bases to trimming and J lost 8 bases, with 15 bases between them. The CDR3 is 14 amino acids. CDR3 nucleotide sequence: TGTGCCAGCAGCCGGAACGGGGGGCTCGAAAAACTGTTTTTT. Protein product: CASSRNGGLEKLFF.

The CDR3: CASSLNGGNVGYTF. Written as DNA, the CDR3 is TGTGCCAGCAGCCTAAATGGGGGTAATGTTGGCTACACCTTC. The chain is built from TRBV7-9 and TRBJ1-2; a weak D match, TRBD1 (5 bases). Germline assignment: CDR1 SEHNR and CDR2 FQNEAQ (reference sequence). The germline V and J ends were trimmed by 5 bases and 7 bases, with 17 bases remaining between them. This CDR3 contains 14 residues. The whole variable domain, filled in from reference TRBV7-9 and TRBJ1-2, reads DTGVSQNPRHKITKRGQNVTFRCDPISEHNRLYWYRQTLGQGPEFLTYFQNEAQLEKSRLLSDRFSAERPKGSFSTLEIQRTEQGDSAMYLCASSLNGGNVGYTFGSGTRLTVV.

With respect to this clonotype: A much larger clone lies a single base off, so this may be a read error. The rearrangement uses TRBV19 and TRBJ2-4; a possible D gene is TRBD1 (5 bases). The DNA end lines up better with TRBJ2-7; the J call may be wrong. Germline V gene lookup returns CDR1 LNHDA and CDR2 SQIVND (reference sequence). The CDR3 sequence is 13 residues long. The CDR3: CAGSIRAAYEQYF. The DNA for the CDR3 is TGTGCCGGTAGTATCAGGGCAGCTTACGAGCAGTACTTC.

Concerning this clonotype: A much bigger clone sits one base away, suggesting this may be a read error. V and J are TRBV5-1 and TRBJ2-5, with 10 nucleotides matching TRBD2. The V and J ends lost 0 bases and 11 bases, in that order; junction bases with no gene match: 16. CDR3 length: 17 residues. The germline V gene encodes CDR1 SGHRS and CDR2 YFSETQ. CDR3 residues: CASSLDAAGGFRNEQYF. The CDR3 nucleotides read TGCGCCAGCAGCTTGGATGCAGCGGGGGGGTTCAGGAATGAGCAGTACTTC.

In its sample, this clonotype was seen many times. The chain recombines TRBV15 with TRBJ2-7; D unresolved. Germline CDR1 reads LNHNV; CDR2 reads YYDKDF (reference sequence). The ends were cut back, 0 bases at V and 2 bases at J, with 11 bases in the middle. The CDR3 is 15 amino acids. The CDR3 is CATSRDYRTAYEQYF. CDR3 in DNA: TGTGCCACCAGCAGAGATTACCGGACGGCCTACGAGCAGTACTTC.

At least ten counts were recorded for this clonotype. The chain couples TRBV30 to TRBJ1-4; D is undetermined. Trimming took off 3 bases at V and 8 bases at J, with 7 bases between the two ends. This CDR3 is 11 amino acids long. Germline values: CDR1 GTSNPN, CDR2 SVGIG (reference sequence). The CDR3 nucleotides read TGTGCCTGGAGAGGGAAAGAAAAACTGTTTTTT. Its translation: CAWRGKEKLFF.

This clonotype has at least ten counts. This chain links TRBV5-5 with TRBJ1-1; a possible D gene is TRBD1 (5 bases). From germline, CDR1 is SGHKS and CDR2 YYEKEE (reference sequence). CDR3 length equals 13 residues. Trimming removed 4 bases at V and 4 bases at J, with 11 bases between. DNA for the CDR3: TGTGCCAGCAGCCCGCCGGGGGTCACTGAAGCTTTCTTT. Residues: CASSPPGVTEAFF.

J is TRBJ2-2 and V is TRBV10-2; 8 nucleotides agree with TRBD2. The CDR3 is 16 amino acids. The J segment lost 0 bases and the V segment lost 5 bases, leaving 5 bases of the junction unmatched. Germline V lookup: CDR1 WSHSY, CDR2 SAAADI. The CDR3 reads CASSPRTSTNTGELFF. As DNA, the CDR3 is TGCGCCAGCAGTCCTCGGACTAGCACGAACACCGGGGAGCTGTTTTTT.

This clonotype appeared a single time. This may be a read error, as it is one base from a much larger clone. The V and J genes are TRBV7-9 and TRBJ2-1; 7 positions match TRBD2. Germline CDR1 is SEHNR and CDR2 is FQNEAQ (reference sequence). CDR3 length: 12 amino acids. The CDR3 spells CTSSFPGGEQFF. CDR3 nucleotides: TGTACCAGCAGCTTCCCGGGGGGTGAGCAGTTCTTC. The full variable domain, in which reference TRBV7-9 and TRBJ2-1 provide the parts outside the CDR3, is DTGVSQNPRHKITKRGQNVTFRCDPISEHNRLYWYRQTLGQGPEFLTYFQNEAQLEKSRLLSDRFSAERPKGSFSTLEIQRTEQGDSAMYLCTSSFPGGEQFFGPGTRLTVL.

The rearrangement links TRBV30 to TRBJ1-1; D is possibly TRBD1 (6 bases). The germline V and J ends were trimmed by 2 bases and 1 base, with 11 bases remaining between them. CDR1 and CDR2 (germline): GTSNPN, SVGIG (reference sequence). This CDR3 spans 14 amino acids. The CDR3 DNA is TGTGCCTGGAGTTCAGGGGCACCGAACACTGAAGCTTTCTTT. Translating it yields CAWSSGAPNTEAFF.

Ten or more counts support this clonotype. V and J are TRBV6-2 or TRBV6-3 and TRBJ2-7, with TRBD1 matching over 10 bases. The germline V gene encodes CDR1 MNHEY and CDR2 SVGEGT. V was pared by 8 bases and J by 4 bases, with 11 bases of the junction left unmatched. The CDR3 is made up of 15 amino acids. The CDR3 is CASRLKDRGEYEQYF. Written as DNA, the CDR3 is TGTGCCAGCCGACTCAAGGACAGGGGGGAGTACGAGCAGTACTTC.

This rearrangement joins TRBV7-9 to TRBJ2-5, with D possibly TRBD1 on 6 matching bases. V was pared by 2 bases and J by 6 bases, with 13 bases between. Germline V lookup: CDR1 SEHNR, CDR2 FQNEAQ (reference sequence). The CDR3 spans 14 residues. The CDR3: CASSLTGREKTQYF. The CDR3 DNA reads TGTGCCAGCAGCTTAACAGGGAGAGAAAAGACCCAGTACTTC.

This sequence joins TRBV3-1 and TRBJ1-2; D unclear. Germline V CDR1 and CDR2: LGHDT, YNNKEL (reference sequence). The V and J ends lost 3 bases and 2 bases respectively, with 13 bases between them. The CDR3 spans 15 residues. DNA of the CDR3: TGTGCCAGCAGCCAGATGGCCCGGGGAAACTATGGCTACACCTTC. Its translation is CASSQMARGNYGYTF.

With respect to this clonotype: A much larger clone lies a single base off, so this may be a read error. The chain employs TRBV5-1 and TRBJ2-1; 8 bases map to TRBD2. V lost 5 bases to trimming and J lost 14 bases; unmatched junction nucleotides: 15. This CDR3 spans 14 amino acids. The germline CDR1 and CDR2 sequences are SGHRS and YFSETQ. In DNA form, the CDR3 reads TGCGCCAGCAGTTGGAAGAATAGCGGGGCCGGGGAGTTCTTC. This translates into CASSWKNSGAGEFF. The variable domain in full, completed from reference TRBV5-1 and TRBJ2-1, reads KAGVTQTPRYLIKTRGQQVTLSCSPISGHRSVSWYQQTPGQGLQFLFEYFSETQRNKGNFPGRFSGRQFSNSRSEMNVSTLELGDSALYLCASSWKNSGAGEFFGPGTRLTVL.